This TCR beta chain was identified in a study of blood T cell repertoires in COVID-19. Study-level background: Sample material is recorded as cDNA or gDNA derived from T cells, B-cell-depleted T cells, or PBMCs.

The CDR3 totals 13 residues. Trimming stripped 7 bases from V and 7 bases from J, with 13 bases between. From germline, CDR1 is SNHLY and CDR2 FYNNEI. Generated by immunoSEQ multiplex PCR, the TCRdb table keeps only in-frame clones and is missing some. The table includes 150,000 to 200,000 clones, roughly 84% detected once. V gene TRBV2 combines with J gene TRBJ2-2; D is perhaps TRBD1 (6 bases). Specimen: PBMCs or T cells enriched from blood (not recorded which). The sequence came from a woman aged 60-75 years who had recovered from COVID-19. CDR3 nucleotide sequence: TGTGCCAGCAATTCAGGGGCGGGCGGGGAGCTGTTTTTT. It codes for CASNSGAGGELFF.